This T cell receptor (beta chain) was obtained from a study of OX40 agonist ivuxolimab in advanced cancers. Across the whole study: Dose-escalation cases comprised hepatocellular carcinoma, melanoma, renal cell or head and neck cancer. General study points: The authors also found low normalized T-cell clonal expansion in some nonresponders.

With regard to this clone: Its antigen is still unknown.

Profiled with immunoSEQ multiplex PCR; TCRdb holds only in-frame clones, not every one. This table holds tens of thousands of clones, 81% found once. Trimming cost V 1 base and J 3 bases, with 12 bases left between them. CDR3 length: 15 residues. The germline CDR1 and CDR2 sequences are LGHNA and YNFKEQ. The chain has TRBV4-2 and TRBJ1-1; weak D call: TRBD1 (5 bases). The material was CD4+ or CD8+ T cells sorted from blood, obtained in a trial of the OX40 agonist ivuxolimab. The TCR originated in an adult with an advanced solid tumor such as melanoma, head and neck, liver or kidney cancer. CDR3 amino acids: CASSQGSGSDTEAFF. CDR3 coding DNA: TGTGCCAGCAGCCAAGGGTCAGGGTCCGACACTGAAGCTTTCTTT.